A single T cell receptor (beta chain) is shown here with its context. Its antigen is undetermined. Each CDR3 protein gets one entry after TCRdb re-called the 5' RACE reads with MiXCR. The sample holds 390,000 or so distinct CDR3 sequences, 16% seen once. The data are from a study of T-cell memory formation after mild COVID-19. General observations from the study: CD8+ contracting clones occupied EMRA, while CD4+ ones occupied mainly CM and EM.

The CDR3 sequence is 14 residues long. Germline-derived CDR1 and CDR2 are SNHLY and FYNNEI. Trimming shortened V by 0 bases and J by 5 bases, and 9 bases separated the two germline ends. The TCR was taken from a man aged 18 to 29 who had mild COVID-19 (a few samples of this study predate the infection). Cell type and time point are not known. The chain is built from TRBV2 and TRBJ2-3; D gene ambiguous. Sequenced input: PBMCs or a T cell subset sorted from them (not recorded which). CDR3 loop: CASSEALPGDTQYF. As DNA, the CDR3 is TGTGCCAGCAGTGAAGCGCTTCCTGGAGATACGCAGTATTTT.